A selection of T cell receptor beta chains follows, all from one sample in a study of blood T cell repertoires in COVID-19. Profiling relied on immunoSEQ multiplex PCR, and the TCRdb table lists in-frame clones only, not all of them. Altogether 300,000 to 400,000 clones are present, around nine tenths being singletons, with the ten largest covering roughly 3%. What was sequenced was peripheral blood. The receptors were gathered from a woman aged 18-30 years who had recovered from COVID-19. CDR3s include the opening cysteine and the closing phenylalanine or tryptophan. A D gene is named only where the DNA matches it firmly. Clone size is shown for a subset of rows, as once, few, many or a class of expanded clone.

clone size | J gene | D gene | V gene | CDR3 protein | CDR3 DNA
NA | TRBJ1-2 | TRBD1 | TRBV11-2 | CASSLAGTVYGYTF | TGTGCCAGCAGCTTAGCCGGGACAGTTTATGGCTACACCTTC
NA | TRBJ1-2 | NA | TRBV12-3/TRBV12-4 | CASRFGEGYGYTF | TGTGCCAGCAGGTTCGGGGAGGGGTATGGCTACACCTTC
NA | TRBJ2-1 | TRBD1 | TRBV29-1 | CSVETGDSEQFF | TGCAGCGTTGAAACAGGGGACAGTGAGCAGTTCTTC
NA | TRBJ1-2 | NA | TRBV5-1 | CASSGSAVGNYGYTF | TGCGCCAGCAGCGGGAGTGCCGTGGGAAACTATGGCTACACCTTC
NA | TRBJ1-6 | TRBD1 | TRBV7-9 | CASSLPHGTGRDSPLHF | TGTGCCAGCAGCTTACCCCACGGGACAGGGCGTGATTCACCCCTCCACTTT
NA | TRBJ1-2 | NA | TRBV7-2 | CASSLTGHGYTF | TGTGCCAGCAGCTTAACAGGGCATGGCTACACCTTC
once | TRBJ1-5 | TRBD1 | TRBV6-2/TRBV6-3 | CASSYRGQGAQPQHF | TGTGCCAGCAGTTATCGCGGACAGGGGGCTCAGCCCCAGCATTTT
NA | TRBJ2-6 | TRBD1 | TRBV5-8 | CASSVNRGPAGANVLTF | TGTGCCAGCAGCGTAAACAGGGGGCCCGCTGGGGCCAACGTCCTGACTTTC
NA | TRBJ1-6 | NA | TRBV5-6 | CASSTGHLESPLHF | TGTGCCAGCAGCACGGGACACTTGGAATCACCCCTCCACTTT
NA | TRBJ1-4 | NA | TRBV5-1 | CASSLPGFEEKLFF | TGCGCCAGCAGCTTACCAGGCTTTGAGGAAAAACTGTTTTTT
NA | TRBJ2-5 | NA | TRBV19 | CASRAGPQETQYF | TGTGCCAGTAGGGCAGGGCCCCAAGAGACCCAGTACTTC
NA | TRBJ1-5 | NA | TRBV24-1 | CATSDPTEKVNQPQHF | TGTGCCACCAGTGATCCTACAGAGAAGGTGAATCAGCCCCAGCATTTT
NA | TRBJ2-1 | NA | TRBV11-3 | CASSPHGSAGYNEQFF | TGTGCCAGCAGCCCCCACGGTTCCGCGGGGTACAATGAGCAGTTCTTC
NA | TRBJ2-1 | TRBD2 | TRBV3-1/TRBV3-2 | CASSGTSGSSYNEQFF | TGTGCCAGCAGCGGGACTAGCGGGAGCTCCTACAATGAGCAGTTCTTC
NA | TRBJ1-1 | NA | TRBV9 | CASSVTGGEAFF | TGTGCCAGCAGCGTTACGGGGGGTGAAGCTTTCTTT
NA | TRBJ2-1 | NA | TRBV4-3 | CASSQDSSGFAYNEQFF | TGCGCCAGCAGCCAAGATTCCAGCGGGTTCGCCTACAATGAGCAGTTCTTC
NA | TRBJ2-1 | NA | TRBV5-1 | CASSLAGEQFF | TGCGCCAGCAGCTTGGCGGGGGAGCAGTTCTTC
once | TRBJ1-3 | NA | TRBV14 | CASSQARPSSGNTIYF | TGTGCCAGCAGCCAAGCCCGCCCGAGCTCTGGAAACACCATATATTTT
NA | TRBJ2-1 | NA | TRBV4-3 | CASSQDPQGAANEQFF | TGCGCCAGCAGCCAAGATCCCCAGGGTGCGGCAAATGAGCAGTTCTTC
NA | TRBJ1-2 | NA | TRBV6-5 | CASSYQTGQDGYTF | TGTGCCAGCAGTTACCAAACAGGGCAGGATGGCTACACCTTC
NA | TRBJ2-1 | TRBD2 | TRBV18 | CASSPTRSSGRGWTYNEQFF | TGTGCCAGCTCACCGACCAGGTCTAGCGGGAGGGGTTGGACCTACAATGAGCAGTTCTTC
NA | TRBJ1-2 | TRBD1 | TRBV9 | CASSVPGGGYGYTF | TGTGCCAGCAGCGTTCCAGGGGGCGGCTATGGCTACACCTTC
NA | TRBJ2-5 | NA | TRBV29-1 | CSVEFGPQETQYF | TGCAGCGTTGAGTTCGGTCCCCAAGAGACCCAGTACTTC
NA | TRBJ1-4 | TRBD1 | TRBV5-8 | CASSLRGGWEKLFF | TGTGCCAGCAGCTTGAGAGGGGGCTGGGAAAAACTGTTTTTT
NA | TRBJ2-2 | TRBD1 | TRBV19 | CATPGGTGFPGELFF | TGTGCCACCCCCGGCGGGACAGGGTTCCCCGGGGAGCTGTTTTTT